These T cell receptor beta chains were read from a single sample in a study of blood T cell repertoires in COVID-19. Here immunoSEQ multiplex PCR was the method, and the copy in TCRdb shows in-frame clones only, minus some. The repertoire holds about 230,000 clones, with roughly 85% as singletons. Sequenced: PBMCs or T cells enriched from blood (not recorded which). The receptors shown here come from a man aged 25-40 years who had recovered from COVID-19. Both conserved end residues are part of each CDR3. For some rows the clone size is stated as once, few or many, or as a class when expanded; others skip it.

v_gene	j_gene	len	abundance	CDR3aa
TRBV7-2	TRBJ1-1	16	-	CASSLDGLRVRTEAFF
TRBV5-1	TRBJ1-6	16	-	CASSLDRGPGNSPLHF
TRBV18	TRBJ2-7	13	-	CASSLSGTSKEYF
TRBV10-3	TRBJ2-1	16	-	CAISESLADLGGEQFF
TRBV5-6	TRBJ1-4	16	-	CASSRGTGVGNEKLFF
TRBV19	TRBJ1-3	14	-	CASSHSTGDNTIYF
TRBV28	TRBJ2-7	14	-	CASSSSTGLYEQYF
TRBV10-1	TRBJ2-3	16	-	CASSLIPAGGTDTQYF
TRBV7-9	TRBJ1-1	14	-	CASSGRDRNTEAFF
TRBV27	TRBJ2-2	13	once	CASSPSVWRELFF
TRBV10-3	TRBJ2-1	14	-	CATKREGSYNEQFF
TRBV7-9	TRBJ2-7	14	-	CASSRGYRNYEQYF
TRBV7-8	TRBJ1-2	14	-	CASSLGRRVYGYTF
TRBV28	TRBJ1-2	17	-	CASSFRQGQVGSYGYTF
TRBV24-1	TRBJ2-3	14	-	CAAGPGGSVDTQYF
TRBV7-2	TRBJ1-6	16	-	CASSLDATGYNSPLHF
TRBV7-9	TRBJ2-3	18	-	CASSLRAGGVDFTDTQYF
TRBV7-3	TRBJ2-1	15	-	CASSPSGGYYNEQFF
TRBV5-1	TRBJ2-3	16	-	CASSSGTGGWTDTQYF
TRBV4-2	TRBJ2-3	19	-	CASSQYSPGLAGGSDTQYF
TRBV29-1	TRBJ2-5	12	-	CSVDTGGGTQYF
TRBV5-1	TRBJ2-5	15	-	CASSIIAGEGETQYF
TRBV18	TRBJ1-5	15	-	CASSPQGASNQPQHF
TRBV12-3/TRBV12-4	TRBJ2-4	13	few	CASTPTGKNIQYF
TRBV7-9	TRBJ2-3	16	few	CASSPQGGPKTDTQYF
TRBV6-5	TRBJ2-7	14	-	CASSYSAASYEQYF
TRBV3-1/TRBV3-2	TRBJ2-3	19	-	CASSPRGGSGEASTDTQYF
TRBV19	TRBJ1-2	14	-	CASMRTGGTYGYTF
TRBV9	TRBJ1-6	15	-	CASSVGGGPISPLHF
TRBV18	TRBJ1-1	12	-	CASSRQDTEAFF